The TCR beta chain described here comes from a study of blood T cell repertoires in COVID-19. This CDR3 contains 14 residues. Germline assignment: CDR1 LNHNV and CDR2 YYDKDF (reference sequence). J lost 5 bases, V lost 5 bases, and 6 bases had no gene match. Original handling: Amplification of reference gene primers was used by the study to estimate nucleated cell counts. TCRdb's copy holds only in-frame clones and misses some; the assay was immunoSEQ multiplex PCR. From that table come the V and J calls and clone size; the DNA was used to work out D and trimming. The profile shows tens of thousands of clones, 75% to 95% of them singletons.

This sequence originates from a human donor in a cohort sampled during active COVID-19. The V and J genes are TRBV15 and TRBJ2-5, with 9 positions matching TRBD1. The source material was peripheral blood. This CDR3 reads CATSATGGLETQYF. The CDR3 DNA reads TGTGCCACCAGCGCTACAGGGGGCCTGGAGACCCAGTACTTC.